This T cell receptor beta chain was captured by sequencing in a study of T-cell reconstitution after alpha-beta-depleted transplantation in children. During its preparation, the TCRbeta library received unique molecular identifiers. TCRdb recomputed calls from the PCR reads with MiXCR, one row per CDR3 protein. The repertoire includes 700,000 to 850,000 distinct CDR3 sequences, 16% of them detected once, and just under 5% sits in the top ten. About this clonotype itself: Its specificity is unknown.

Findings and limits, study-wide: A year post-transplant, T-cell counts and diversity derived mostly from newly produced T cells. In some patients, recipient T cells and intrathymic progenitors surviving conditioning explained high day-60 diversity. About two months after transplant, alpha-beta T cells reportedly came from several hundred expanded graft clones.

The trim removed 1 base at V and 5 bases at J, leaving 11 bases unmatched. This CDR3 is built from 17 residues. Per the germline V gene, CDR1 is MNHNS and CDR2 is SASEGT. The chain combines TRBV6-1 with TRBJ1-2, with 9 bases aligning to TRBD1. The clonotype originates from a male patient younger than 18 who had a stem cell transplant for acute lymphoblastic leukemia, so the T cells may come from the graft donor. The sample here was PBMCs, mostly from graft donor cells, taken 360 days after TCRalphabeta/CD19-depleted stem cell transplant. The CDR3 DNA reads as TGTGCCAGCAGTGAAGTTACAGGGGGCGTCCGTGGGTATGGCTACACCTTC. Protein: CASSEVTGGVRGYGYTF.